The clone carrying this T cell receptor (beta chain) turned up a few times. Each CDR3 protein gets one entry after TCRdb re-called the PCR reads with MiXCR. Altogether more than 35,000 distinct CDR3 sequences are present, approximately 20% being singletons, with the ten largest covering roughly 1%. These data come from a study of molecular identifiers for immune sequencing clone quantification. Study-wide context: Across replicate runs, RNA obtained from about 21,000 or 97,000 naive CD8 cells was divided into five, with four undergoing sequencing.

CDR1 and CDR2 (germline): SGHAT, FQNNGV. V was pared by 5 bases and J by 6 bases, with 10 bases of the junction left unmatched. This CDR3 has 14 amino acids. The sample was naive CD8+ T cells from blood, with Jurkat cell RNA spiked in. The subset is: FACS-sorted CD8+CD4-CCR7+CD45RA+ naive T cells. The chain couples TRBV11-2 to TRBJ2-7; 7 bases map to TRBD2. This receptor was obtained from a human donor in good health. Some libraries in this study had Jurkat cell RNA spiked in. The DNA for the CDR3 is TGTGCCAGCAGCCCCCCGGTTGGGGGGGGCGAGCAGTACTTC. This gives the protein CASSPPVGGGEQYF.